The clone carrying this TCR beta chain was counted between two and nine times. Antigen: not known. Using its own MiXCR run on the reads, TCRdb lists one record per CDR3 protein. The data contain hundreds of thousands of distinct CDR3 sequences, 35% to 45% of them seen just once; the ten biggest clones take up around 2.8%. This record comes from a study of T cell repertoires in cytomegalovirus infection. Study-wide context: Indications of both CMV infection and matching HLA type were provided by public TCR beta signatures.

Germline V gene data show CDR1 as SGHVS and CDR2 as FQNEAQ. After removal of 5 bases from V and 11 bases from J, the junction contained 17 bases not matched to a gene. This CDR3 is 15 amino acids long. Findings and limits, study-wide: Adding up the frequency of public TCR beta families identified people who carried CMV plus the relevant HLA. CMV-specific TCR beta clonotypes restricted by HLA-C were the ones dominating the ex vivo response.

The specimen sequenced was PBMCs. This receptor was identified in a human donor in good health (CMV status not recorded). Some clones in this sample may be carry-over from other donors' samples. The chain combines TRBV7-8 with TRBJ1-2, with 7 bases matching TRBD1. In DNA, the CDR3 is TGTGCCAGCAGCGCACCTGGGCCGGGACAGACTTCTTACACCTTC. Translated, it gives CASSAPGPGQTSYTF.